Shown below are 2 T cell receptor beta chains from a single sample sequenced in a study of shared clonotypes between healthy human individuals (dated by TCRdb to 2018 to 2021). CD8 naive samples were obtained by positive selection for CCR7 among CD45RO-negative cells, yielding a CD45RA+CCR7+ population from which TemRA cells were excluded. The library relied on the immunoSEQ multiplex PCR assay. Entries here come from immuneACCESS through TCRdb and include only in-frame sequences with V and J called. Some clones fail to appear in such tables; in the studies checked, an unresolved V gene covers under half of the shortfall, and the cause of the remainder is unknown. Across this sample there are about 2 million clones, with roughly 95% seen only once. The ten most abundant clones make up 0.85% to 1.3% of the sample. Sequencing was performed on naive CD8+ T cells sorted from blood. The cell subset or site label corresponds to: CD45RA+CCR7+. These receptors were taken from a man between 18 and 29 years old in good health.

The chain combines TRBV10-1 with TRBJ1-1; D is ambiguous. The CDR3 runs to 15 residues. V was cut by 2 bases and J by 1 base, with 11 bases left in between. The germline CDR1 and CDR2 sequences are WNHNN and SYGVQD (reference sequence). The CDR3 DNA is TGCGCCAGCAGTGAGGGGTCAGAGGGGAACACTGAAGCTTTCTTT. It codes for CASSEGSEGNTEAFF.

The CDR3 region is CASSLDTGDERTDTQYF. CDR3 DNA: TGTGCCAGCAGCTTGGATACGGGAGACGAACGCACAGATACGCAGTATTTT. The V and J genes are TRBV5-8 and TRBJ2-3; perhaps TRBD2 as D (6 bases). Trimming pared 0 bases from V and 1 base from J, leaving 15 bases between. The germline gives CDR1 SGHTS, CDR2 YDEGEE. This CDR3 is built from 17 residues.